This T cell receptor beta chain appears in the sequencing data of a study of cytomegalovirus exposure and HLA in healthy donors. Findings and limits, study-wide: In vitro confirmation showed a few CMV-associated chains to be CMV antigen specific.

On this clone: Its target is unknown.

This PCR relied on a set of 60 Vbeta primers and 13 Jbeta primers. The method was immunoSEQ multiplex PCR; TCRdb's version includes in-frame clones alone and lacks a portion of them. The sample consists of some 150,000 clones, roughly 82% of them appearing once. Healthy bone marrow donors made up the donors. The source is a woman aged 50 to 60 in good health and CMV-seropositive. The sequencing sample was made of PBMCs.

CDR3 nucleotides: TGCGCCAGCAGCCAAAGTGCGACAGGGTCTGGCTACACCTTC. This gives the protein CASSQSATGSGYTF. This sequence joins TRBV4-1 and TRBJ1-2; 7 bases are shared with TRBD1. The CDR3 is 14 amino acids. V lost 2 bases and J lost 7; bases outside the gene matches: 7. Per the germline V gene, CDR1 is MGHRA and CDR2 is YSYEKL.